These 22 T cell receptor beta chains were sequenced from one sample in a study of graft-versus-host responses after intestinal transplantation. Produced via immunoSEQ multiplex PCR; TCRdb's table is partial and in-frame only. Among about 29,000 clones listed, over 60% were seen once. Processing was applied to graft tissue in order to liberate intraepithelial and lamina propria lymphocytes. This material consisted of ileum tissue, taken 98 days after intestinal transplantation. The origin of the receptors is a human patient who received an intestinal transplant, so some T cells may come from the graft donor.

The rearrangement uses TRBV2 and TRBJ2-3; the D is unclear. Germline loops: CDR1 SNHLY, CDR2 FYNNEI. The CDR3 length is 19 residues. V lost 6 bases to trimming and J lost 3 bases, with 28 bases between them. The CDR3 is CASRRTNIKVWGVTDTQYF. The CDR3 DNA is TGTGCCAGCAGACGCACGAATATTAAGGTGTGGGGTGTGACAGATACGCAGTATTTT.

V usage is TRBV19 and J usage is TRBJ1-2; D possibly corresponds to TRBD1 (5 bases). V shed 4 bases and J shed 4 bases, with 19 bases lying between them. From germline, CDR1 is LNHDA and CDR2 SQIVND (reference sequence). This CDR3 contains 16 residues. This CDR3 is CASSSRLGGTVYGYTF. CDR3 sequence (DNA): TGTGCCAGTAGTAGCCGACTCGGAGGGACGGTCTATGGCTACACCTTC.

The chain links TRBV6-6 to TRBJ2-1; D is ambiguous. In germline, CDR1 is MNHNY, CDR2 SVGAGI (reference sequence). CDR3 length: 15 residues. V dropped 7 bases and J dropped 0 bases, with 13 bases sitting between them. For the CDR3, the DNA is TGTGCCAGCACTCCCTCCCGGCCCTCCTACAATGAGCAGTTCTTC. Protein: CASTPSRPSYNEQFF.

The V and J genes are TRBV7-9 and TRBJ1-1; perhaps TRBD1 as D (6 bases). Germline CDR1 SEHNR, CDR2 FQNEAQ (reference sequence). This CDR3 comprises 15 residues. The V gene lost 5 bases and the J gene lost 0 bases, with 13 bases spanning the gap. The CDR3 coding sequence is TGTGCCAGCAGCAGTAACAGGGAGTTGAACACTGAAGCTTTCTTT. Its translation is CASSSNRELNTEAFF.

This chain joins TRBV30 and TRBJ1-2; 8 nucleotides line up with TRBD1. The CDR3 covers 14 residues. J lost 8 bases, V lost 0 bases, and 8 bases had no gene match. The V gene's germline CDR1 is GTSNPN and CDR2 SVGIG (reference sequence). The DNA of the CDR3 is TGTGCCTGGAGTGTGGAACAGGGGGTTCGGGGCTACACCTTC. It specifies CAWSVEQGVRGYTF. Drawing the rest from reference TRBV30 and TRBJ1-2, the complete variable domain is SQTIHQWPATLVQPVGSPLSLECTVEGTSNPNLYWYRQAAGRGLQLLFYSVGIGQISSEVPQNLSASRPQDRQFILSSKKLLLSDSGFYLCAWSVEQGVRGYTFGSGTRLTVV.

This clone appeared once. CDR3 region: CASSYRQGDNYGYTF. The CDR3 nucleotides read TGTGCCAGCAGTTACCGACAGGGGGATAACTATGGCTACACCTTC. The V call is TRBV6-5, the J call TRBJ1-2, with 9 positions matching TRBD1. The germline gives CDR1 MNHEY, CDR2 SVGAGI. V lost 2 bases, J lost 1 base, and 2 bases stayed unmatched. The CDR3 runs 15 residues.

CDR3 bases: TGTGCCAGCAGTGAGACAGGGGGAAGGGGGAATCAGCCCCAGCATTTT. Protein sequence: CASSETGGRGNQPQHF. The V and J genes are TRBV6-1 and TRBJ1-5; 9 bases are a match to TRBD1. V was clipped by 3 bases and J by 4 bases; unmatched bases: 7. The CDR3 totals 16 residues. The germline V gene encodes CDR1 MNHNS and CDR2 SASEGT.

This sequence joins TRBV6-5 and TRBJ2-7; D is uncertain. Trimming shortened V by 7 bases and J by 6 bases, and 10 bases separated the two germline ends. CDR3 length: 11 residues. Germline V gene sequence: CDR1 MNHEY, CDR2 SVGAGI. CDR3 sequence: CASTRGSEQYF. The CDR3 DNA reads TGTGCCAGCACACGAGGCTCCGAGCAGTACTTC.

This chain joins TRBV7-9 and TRBJ2-3; D is unresolved. V was pared by 3 bases and J by 2 bases, with 9 bases between. The V gene's germline CDR1 is SEHNR and CDR2 FQNEAQ (reference sequence). The CDR3 is made up of 14 amino acids. CDR3 nucleotides: TGTGCCAGCAGCTTTGTCCTAACCACAGATACGCAGTATTTT. Translation gives CASSFVLTTDTQYF.

The V call is TRBV6-5, the J call TRBJ1-2, with a weak D call TRBD1 (5 bases). Germline CDR1 reads MNHEY; CDR2 reads SVGAGI. Trimming removed 5 bases at V and 11 bases at J, with 18 bases between. The CDR3 runs 13 residues. CDR3 DNA sequence: TGTGCCAGCAGTATGCGGGAGGGGACCGGTTACACCTTC. It translates to CASSMREGTGYTF.

J is TRBJ1-2 and V is TRBV5-8, with D perhaps matching TRBD1 (5 bases). The CDR3 has 13 residues. Germline-derived CDR1 and CDR2 are SGHTS and YDEGEE. V lost 0 bases and J 4 bases, leaving 7 bases between the germline ends. CDR3 sequence (DNA): TGTGCCAGCAGCTTGGTGGGGGGCTATGGCTACACCTTC. Protein: CASSLVGGYGYTF. The variable domain in full, with the rest retrieved from reference TRBV5-8 and TRBJ1-2, is EAGVTQSPTHLIKTRGQQATLRCSPISGHTSVYWYQQALGLGLQFLLWYDEGEERNRGNFPPRFSGRQFPNYSSELNVNALELEDSALYLCASSLVGGYGYTFGSGTRLTVV.

There are a few counts of this clone. This sequence joins TRBV4-1 and TRBJ2-7; 8 nucleotides align to TRBD1. This CDR3 has 13 residues. J lost 7 bases, V lost 6 bases, and 8 bases had no gene match. Germline assignment: CDR1 MGHRA and CDR2 YSYEKL. The CDR3 sequence is CASSQTGAGEQYF. Here the CDR3 DNA reads TGCGCCAGCAGTCAGACAGGGGCGGGTGAGCAGTACTTC.

This chain links TRBV7-2 with TRBJ2-1; unclear D gene. CDR3 length equals 12 residues. Trimming took 7 bases from V and 3 from J, leaving 7 bases between them. Germline V gene lookup returns CDR1 SGHTA and CDR2 FQGNSA. The CDR3 sequence: CASTGDYNEQFF. The CDR3 DNA reads TGTGCCAGCACCGGAGACTACAATGAGCAGTTCTTC.

The V call is TRBV2, the J call TRBJ1-3; TRBD1 matches 7 bases. CDR3 length equals 12 residues. Trimming took 6 bases from V and 4 from J; bases not matched to a gene: 0. Germline loops: CDR1 SNHLY, CDR2 FYNNEI. CDR3 residues: CASRDRGNTIYF. CDR3 bases: TGTGCCAGCAGGGACAGGGGAAACACCATATATTTT.

V usage is TRBV25-1 and J usage is TRBJ2-2; 8 nucleotides align to TRBD2. V dropped 0 bases and J dropped 3; count of bases not matched to a gene: 9. Germline V lookup: CDR1 MGHDK, CDR2 SYGVNS. The CDR3 is made up of 18 amino acids. The chain's CDR3 is CASSEYQAGVLDTGELFF. The CDR3 nucleotides read TGTGCCAGCAGTGAATATCAAGCGGGGGTGCTCGACACCGGGGAGCTGTTTTTT.

V usage is TRBV29-1 and J usage is TRBJ2-7, with 7 bases aligning to TRBD1. Per germline, CDR1 SQVTM and CDR2 ANQGSEA. J was trimmed by 3 bases and V by 5 bases; bases with no gene match: 7. The CDR3 consists of 13 residues. Here the CDR3 reads CSVMTGQDYEQYF. In DNA form, the CDR3 reads TGCAGCGTTATGACAGGACAGGACTACGAGCAGTACTTC.

In this sample, this clone turned up once. The chain is built from TRBV27 and TRBJ2-4, with 9 nucleotides matching TRBD1. Germline assignment: CDR1 MNHEY and CDR2 SMNVEV (reference sequence). V shed 7 bases, J shed 14 bases, and the junction held 12 bases outside the gene matches. The CDR3 is 13 residues long. The DNA for the CDR3 is TGTGCCAGCATCCTGCCCCGGGACAGGGAAGAGTACTTC. Translating gives CASILPRDREEYF.

This sequence joins TRBV10-3 and TRBJ2-6; TRBD1 matches 8 bases. The CDR3 has 18 amino acids. Germline V CDR1 and CDR2: ENHRY, SYGVKD. Trimming removed 6 bases from V and 2 bases from J; junction bases left unmatched: 12. The CDR3 DNA reads TGTGCCATCAGGATGGGACAGGCGATTGACCCTGGGGCCAACGTCCTGACTTTC. Protein sequence: CAIRMGQAIDPGANVLTF.

The chain combines TRBV19 with TRBJ1-5; possibly TRBD1 for D (5 bases). Trimming removed 2 bases at V and 5 bases at J, with 16 bases between. CDR3 length: 16 residues. The germline V gene has CDR1 LNHDA and CDR2 SQIVND (reference sequence). The CDR3 sequence is CASSISARGAYQPQHF. CDR3 bases: TGTGCCAGTAGTATAAGCGCTAGGGGAGCTTATCAGCCCCAGCATTTT.

This chain joins TRBV19 and TRBJ2-7; 13 nucleotides line up with TRBD2. Germline values: CDR1 LNHDA, CDR2 SQIVND (reference sequence). V shed 6 bases and J 2 bases; nucleotides not matched to a gene: 4. This CDR3 comprises 15 residues. CDR3 amino acids: CASSGLAGEPYEQYF. The DNA of the CDR3 is TGTGCCAGTAGCGGACTAGCGGGGGAGCCCTACGAGCAGTACTTC.

This rearrangement joins TRBV9 to TRBJ1-6; 7 nucleotides agree with TRBD1. V shed 0 bases and J 8 bases; nucleotides not matched to a gene: 11. From germline, CDR1 is SGDLS and CDR2 YYNGEE. The length of the CDR3 is 17 residues. The CDR3 DNA follows: TGTGCCAGCAGCGTAGACCCCGACAGGGAGTTTGATTCACCCCTCCACTTT. Translating it yields CASSVDPDREFDSPLHF.

The CDR3 bases are TGTGCCAGCAGTGACAGGGGCTACTCCTACGAGCAGTACTTC. It translates to CASSDRGYSYEQYF. V is TRBV2 and J is TRBJ2-5, with a tentative D call TRBD1 (6 bases). The assigned J gene may be wrong: the sequence end matches TRBJ2-7 better. Germline CDR1 reads SNHLY; CDR2 reads FYNNEI. The CDR3 is made up of 14 amino acids.